These 28 T cell receptor beta chains originate from one sample sequenced in a study of shared clonotypes between healthy human individuals. Libraries were prepared by immunoSEQ multiplex PCR; TCRdb keeps only in-frame clonotypes and omits some of them. The sample shows around 240,000 clones, 50% to 80% of them seen only once. Sequencing was done on a sample of memory CD4+ T cells sorted from blood. Subset of the sample: CD45RA-negative fraction. The source is a man younger than 45 in good health.

This clone was found many times. This chain connects TRBV6-1 to TRBJ1-4, with 7 bases identical to TRBD1. The ends lost 6 bases at V and 13 bases at J; junction bases unmatched: 14. CDR1 is MNHNS, CDR2 SASEGT, per germline. The CDR3 has 14 amino acids. The CDR3 sequence is CASRLEGTAQGLFF. The CDR3 region has the DNA TGTGCCAGCAGATTAGAAGGGACAGCACAGGGACTGTTTTTT.

The chain is built from TRBV5-1 and TRBJ2-3, with 9 bases aligning to TRBD2. Looked up from germline, CDR1 is SGHRS and CDR2 is YFSETQ. Trimming cost V 2 bases and J 0 bases; bases outside gene matches: 1. The CDR3 spans 15 residues. The CDR3 DNA reads as TGCGCCAGCAGCTTAACTAGCGGGAGCACAGATACGCAGTATTTT. Protein product: CASSLTSGSTDTQYF.

This clone was seen only a few times. The chain joins TRBV2 to TRBJ1-5; no clear D. Germline CDR1 SNHLY, CDR2 FYNNEI. Trimming took off 2 bases at V and 11 bases at J, with 10 bases between the two ends. The CDR3 has 12 residues. The CDR3 sequence: CASSEQERAQHF. The CDR3 region has the DNA TGTGCCAGCAGTGAACAGGAGCGGGCCCAGCATTTT.

V and J are TRBV4-3 and TRBJ1-2; D unresolved. Germline V gene data show CDR1 as LGHNA and CDR2 as YSLEER. The CDR3 contains 13 residues. V was cut by 0 bases and J by 2 bases, with 4 bases left in between. This chain's CDR3 is CASSQDSNYGYTF. The CDR3 nucleotides are TGCGCCAGCAGCCAAGATTCGAACTATGGCTACACCTTC.

Here the CDR3 reads CASSLPLAGAETQYF. CDR3 DNA sequence: TGTGCCAGCAGTCTCCCCCTAGCGGGAGCAGAGACCCAGTACTTC. The rearrangement uses TRBV28 and TRBJ2-5; 10 nucleotides match TRBD2. The CDR3 is made up of 15 amino acids. From germline, CDR1 is MDHEN and CDR2 SYDVKM. Unmatched junction bases numbered 7, after V lost 5 bases and J lost 4 bases.

The V gene is TRBV29-1, the J gene TRBJ2-1, with TRBD2 identical over 8 bases. The CDR3 extends over 15 amino acids. In germline, CDR1 is SQVTM, CDR2 ANQGSEA. With 7 bases clipped from V and 8 bases from J, the junction kept 16 bases outside the gene matches. The CDR3 is CSASRGAGVRDEQFF. The CDR3 coding sequence is TGCAGCGCCAGCAGAGGAGCGGGAGTAAGGGATGAGCAGTTCTTC.

This chain joins TRBV2 and TRBJ1-2, with a tentative D call TRBD1 (6 bases). The V gene's germline CDR1 is SNHLY and CDR2 FYNNEI. This CDR3 region has 16 residues. The V end lost 5 bases, the J end lost 1 base, and 17 bases lay between the germline ends. CDR3 residues: CASSPQGGGLNYGYTF. The DNA for the CDR3 is TGTGCCAGCAGTCCCCAGGGTGGGGGCCTTAACTATGGCTACACCTTC.

The sample holds a few counts of this clone. The rearrangement links TRBV5-4 to TRBJ1-2; D gene unclear. The CDR3 has 13 residues. The V gene's germline CDR1 is SGHNT and CDR2 YYREEE (reference sequence). V was shortened by 0 bases and J by 4 bases, with 7 bases between the two germline ends. The CDR3 loop reads CASSLEASYGYTF. The CDR3 nucleotides are TGTGCCAGCAGCTTGGAGGCATCCTATGGCTACACCTTC.

This clone was seen repeatedly, ten times or more. This chain links TRBV28 with TRBJ2-1; TRBD2 aligns across 7 bases. The junction had 6 bases not matched to a gene; V was cut back by 6 bases and J by 4 bases. Germline V gives CDR1 MDHEN, CDR2 SYDVKM. This CDR3 spans 14 amino acids. The CDR3 sequence is CASSTPSGYNEQFF. The CDR3 bases are TGTGCCAGCAGCACTCCTAGCGGATACAATGAGCAGTTCTTC.

This clone has only one observation. V and J are TRBV14 and TRBJ2-7; 9 nucleotides line up with TRBD1. The CDR3 length is 17 residues. V shed 0 bases and J 0 bases; nucleotides not matched to a gene: 6. CDR1 is SGHDN, CDR2 FVKESK, per germline. CDR3 nucleotide sequence: TGTGCCAGCAGCCAAGATTATAGGACAGGGGCCTCCTACGAGCAGTACTTC. Translated, it gives CASSQDYRTGASYEQYF.

This clone occurred a few times. The rearrangement joins TRBV5-5 to TRBJ2-7, with 9 positions matching TRBD1. There are 16 residues in the CDR3. The V and J ends lost 4 bases and 0 bases, in that order; junction bases with no gene match: 8. Germline lookup yields CDR1 SGHKS and CDR2 YYEKEE (reference sequence). The CDR3 DNA sequence: TGTGCCAGCAGCGGAACCGGGACAGGGCTCTCCTACGAGCAGTACTTC. Amino acids: CASSGTGTGLSYEQYF.

This clone was recorded a few times. The rearrangement links TRBV27 to TRBJ2-3; TRBD1 agrees at 8 bases. CDR3 length equals 14 residues. Looked up from germline, CDR1 is MNHEY and CDR2 is SMNVEV (reference sequence). V gave up 5 bases and J gave up 6 bases; unmatched junction bases: 7. As DNA, the CDR3 is TGTGCCAGCAGTGCGGGGACAGGAGTGGATACGCAGTATTTT. It yields the protein CASSAGTGVDTQYF.

Regarding this clone: Compared with germline, one end of the junction differs, possibly owing to a read error. The chain uses TRBV7-8 and TRBJ2-1; TRBD1 agrees at 9 bases. The germline gives CDR1 SGHVS, CDR2 FQNEAQ. The CDR3 contains 13 residues. The CDR3, as DNA: TGTGCCAGCAGCTTAGCGGGACAGGGTCAAACTCTCTTC. Translating gives CASSLAGQGQTLF.

This clone occurred a few times. The chain has TRBV30 and TRBJ1-3; D remains unclear. The CDR3 totals 14 residues. CDR1 and CDR2 from the germline V gene are GTSNPN and SVGIG (reference sequence). V was clipped by 6 bases and J by 0 bases, with 12 bases between them. CDR3 nucleotides: TGTGCCTGCCGGGTCTCCCTCTCTGGAAACACCATATATTTT. Its translation: CACRVSLSGNTIYF.

The chain has TRBV5-5 and TRBJ2-7, with no clear D. The CDR3 covers 14 residues. The V and J ends lost 6 bases and 5 bases respectively, with 18 bases between them. The germline CDR1 and CDR2 sequences are SGHKS and YYEKEE (reference sequence). CDR3 sequence reads: CASTLTANGHEQYF. The CDR3 DNA follows: TGTGCCAGCACTCTGACCGCAAACGGCCACGAGCAGTACTTC.

Note on this clone: At one boundary the junction diverges from the germline segment, which might be a read error. The genes are TRBV7-7 and TRBJ2-2; D is undetermined. The germline V gene encodes CDR1 SSHAT and CDR2 FNYEAQ (reference sequence). This CDR3 has 13 residues. The CDR3 coding sequence is TGTGCTAGCAGCTTAGATAGCACCGGGGAGCTGTTTTTT. Translating it yields CASSLDSTGELFF.

Details on this clone: Other DNA sequences in the sample encode the same CDR3. V usage is TRBV11-3 and J usage is TRBJ2-6; D gene uncertain. The germline V and J ends were trimmed by 1 base and 4 bases, with 8 bases remaining between them. The CDR3 has 15 residues. Germline V CDR1 and CDR2: SGHNT, YENEEA. The DNA for the CDR3 is TGTGCCAGCAGCTTAGGTAGGACCGGGGCCAACGTCCTGACTTTC. It codes for CASSLGRTGANVLTF.

This chain connects TRBV29-1 to TRBJ2-7; TRBD2 aligns across 8 bases. Looked up from germline, CDR1 is SQVTM and CDR2 is ANQGSEA. The CDR3 is made up of 12 amino acids. The ends lost 4 bases at V and 6 bases at J; junction bases unmatched: 5. The CDR3 region is CSVVTSVREQYF. The CDR3 region has the DNA TGCAGCGTTGTGACTAGCGTTCGCGAGCAGTACTTC.

This clone was observed many times. Other DNA sequences in the same sample also yield this CDR3. The chain carries TRBV9 and TRBJ2-5; no clear D. This CDR3 region has 14 residues. Germline-derived CDR1 and CDR2 are SGDLS and YYNGEE. V lost 0 bases, J lost 1 base, and 7 bases lay in between. CDR3 nucleotides: TGTGCCAGCAGCGTAGGAGTGGGCCAAGAGACCCAGTACTTC. This encodes CASSVGVGQETQYF.

This clone was seen a single time. This sequence joins TRBV9 and TRBJ1-2; D gene unclear. This CDR3 spans 13 amino acids. Trimming pared 4 bases from V and 0 bases from J, leaving 7 bases between. Germline V CDR1 and CDR2: SGDLS, YYNGEE. The CDR3 sequence is CASSPDPNYGYTF. CDR3 nucleotide sequence: TGTGCCAGCAGCCCAGATCCTAACTATGGCTACACCTTC. Variable domain in full (rest from reference TRBV9 and TRBJ1-2): DSGVTQTPKHLITATGQRVTLRCSPRSGDLSVYWYQQSLDQGLQFLIQYYNGEERAKGNILERFSAQQFPDLHSELNLSSLELGDSALYFCASSPDPNYGYTFGSGTRLTVV.

The gene calls are TRBV6-5 and TRBJ2-2; D may be TRBD1 or TRBD2 (6 bases each). The germline gives CDR1 MNHEY, CDR2 SVGAGI. With 7 bases removed from V and 0 bases from J, the gap between germline ends came to 12 bases. This CDR3 has 15 residues. In DNA form, the CDR3 reads TGTGCCAGCACAAGGGGGGTATCGAACACCGGGGAGCTGTTTTTT. Its protein is CASTRGVSNTGELFF.

CDR3 loop: CASSLRQAKNIQYF. In nucleotides, the CDR3 is TGTGCCAGCAGCTTGCGCCAGGCGAAAAACATTCAGTACTTC. The chain employs TRBV5-6 and TRBJ2-4; D not resolved. This CDR3 is 14 amino acids long. The germline V gene encodes CDR1 SGHDT and CDR2 YYEEEE. Trimming left V 1 base short and J 4 bases short, with 9 bases between.

This clone was picked up one time. The J gene is TRBJ2-5, the V gene TRBV19; TRBD1 agrees at 7 bases. J gave up 2 bases and V 5 bases, and 5 bases lay outside the gene matches. Germline V gene lookup returns CDR1 LNHDA and CDR2 SQIVND (reference sequence). This CDR3 spans 14 amino acids. CDR3 DNA sequence: TGTGCCAGTAGTCCGACAGGGACGCAAGAGACCCAGTACTTC. Its translation: CASSPTGTQETQYF.

This rearrangement joins TRBV28 to TRBJ2-7; 11 bases are shared with TRBD2. Trimming at V came to 9 bases and at J to 2 bases, leaving 6 bases not matched to a gene. CDR3 length: 14 residues. The V gene's germline CDR1 is MDHEN and CDR2 SYDVKM. CDR3 sequence: CASQISGRAYEQYF. The CDR3 region has the DNA TGTGCCAGTCAAATTAGCGGGAGGGCCTACGAGCAGTACTTC.

A few counts support this clone. The J gene is TRBJ1-2, the V gene TRBV7-2, with TRBD1 as a possible D gene (6 bases). The CDR3 runs 14 residues. Germline loops: CDR1 SGHTA, CDR2 FQGNSA. V was cut by 5 bases and J by 8 bases, with 18 bases left in between. The CDR3 here is CASSTRQARGGYTF. CDR3 in DNA: TGTGCCAGCAGCACAAGACAGGCCCGGGGAGGCTACACCTTC.

CDR3 loop: CASSLKSGFAYEQYF. The CDR3, as DNA: TGTGCCAGCAGTTTAAAATCGGGGTTCGCCTACGAGCAGTACTTC. The chain joins TRBV12-1 to TRBJ2-7; whether TRBD2, the table's D call, matches the DNA was not checked. TRBV12-1 has pseudogene status. This CDR3 is 15 amino acids long.

The rearrangement uses TRBV7-3 and TRBJ2-3, with TRBD2 matching 9 bases. V lost 2 bases to trimming and J lost 8 bases; unmatched junction nucleotides: 11. This CDR3 comprises 16 residues. Germline values: CDR1 SGHTA, CDR2 FQGTGA. The CDR3 is CASSLSAGGVIGTQYF. CDR3 bases: TGTGCCAGCAGCTTATCGGCGGGAGGGGTCATCGGTACGCAGTATTTT.

V is TRBV25-1 and J is TRBJ2-2; 7 nucleotides line up with TRBD1. Germline CDR1 and CDR2: MGHDK and SYGVNS. V lost 3 bases and J lost 3; bases outside the gene matches: 7. The CDR3 contains 16 residues. The CDR3 DNA reads as TGTGCCAGCAGTGATACAGGGGCATTGGACACCGGGGAGCTGTTTTTT. It codes for CASSDTGALDTGELFF. Variable domain in full (rest from reference TRBV25-1 and TRBJ2-2): EADIYQTPRYLVIGTGKKITLECSQTMGHDKMYWYQQDPGMELHLIHYSYGVNSTEKGDLSSESTVSRIRTEHFPLTLESARPSHTSQYLCASSDTGALDTGELFFGEGSRLTVL.